This T cell receptor (beta chain) was sequenced in a study of read filtering for tumor transcriptome and immune sequencing. Study as a whole: Mean patient age was 65.9 years, range roughly 45 to 80; around 17 male, roughly 14 female.

The library was built from 400 ng RNA with molecular barcoded adaptors for alpha/delta and beta/gamma chains. TCRdb re-analysed the reads in MiXCR, keeping a single row per CDR3 protein. The sample consists of 100,000 to 150,000 distinct CDR3 sequences, over 10% of them appearing once. This clonotype showed up many times. The antigen remains unidentified. Whole-study findings and limits: Even smaller IR-seq throughput identified most shared clonotypes. This fraction held mixed bone marrow immune cells after CD138-negative sorting.

The TCR was taken from a donor at least 40 years old with multiple myeloma. Sequencing used a population of CD138-negative cells sorted from bone marrow.

CDR3 residues: CASSSPLLAGKNTYNEQFF. CDR3 bases: TGTGCCAGCAGCTCTCCGCTACTGGCGGGCAAAAATACCTACAATGAGCAGTTCTTC. This chain connects TRBV7-3 to TRBJ2-1, with a possible D match to TRBD2 (5 bases). CDR3 size: 19 residues. The V and J ends lost 4 bases and 2 bases respectively, with 24 bases between them. Germline values: CDR1 SGHTA, CDR2 FQGTGA.